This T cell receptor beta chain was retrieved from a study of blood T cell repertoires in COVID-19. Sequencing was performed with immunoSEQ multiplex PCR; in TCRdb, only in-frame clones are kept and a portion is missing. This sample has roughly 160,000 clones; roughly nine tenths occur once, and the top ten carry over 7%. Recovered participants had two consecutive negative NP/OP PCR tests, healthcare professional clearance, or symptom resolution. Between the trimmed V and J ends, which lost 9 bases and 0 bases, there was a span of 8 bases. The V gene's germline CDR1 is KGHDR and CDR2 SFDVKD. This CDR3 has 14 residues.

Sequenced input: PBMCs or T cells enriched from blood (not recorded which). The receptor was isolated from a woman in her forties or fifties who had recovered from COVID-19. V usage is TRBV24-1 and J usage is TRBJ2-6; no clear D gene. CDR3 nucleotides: TGTGCCACCGGTGGTTACTCTGGGGCCAACGTCCTGACTTTC. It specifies CATGGYSGANVLTF.